This passage covers 29 T cell receptor beta chains from one sample sequenced in a study of cytomegalovirus exposure and HLA in healthy donors. 13 Jbeta primers and 60 Vbeta primers were used for the PCR. Method: immunoSEQ multiplex PCR; TCRdb's copy keeps in-frame clones and lacks some. Among about 94,000 clones listed, less than 80% were seen once. Sequenced input: PBMCs. The receptors here all came from a male donor in good health and CMV-seronegative.

This chain joins TRBV7-2 and TRBJ2-3, with TRBD1 matching 9 bases. V shed 5 bases, J shed 1 base, and the junction held 4 bases outside the gene matches. Germline V gene data show CDR1 as SGHTA and CDR2 as FQGNSA. This CDR3 has 15 amino acids. CDR3 in amino acids: CASSRQGVGTDTQYF. The CDR3 DNA reads as TGTGCCAGCAGCCGACAGGGGGTGGGCACAGATACGCAGTATTTT.

The chain is built from TRBV6-5 and TRBJ2-5, with unresolved D. The CDR3 consists of 14 residues. The germline V gene encodes CDR1 MNHEY and CDR2 SVGAGI. The V gene lost 0 bases and the J gene lost 2 bases, with 7 bases spanning the gap. The CDR3 DNA follows: TGTGCCAGCAGTTACTCGTCGTTACAAGAGACCCAGTACTTC. Amino acid sequence: CASSYSSLQETQYF.

This chain uses TRBV11-1 with TRBJ2-7, with TRBD2 matching 7 bases. After removal of 3 bases from V and 6 bases from J, the junction contained 5 bases not matched to a gene. The CDR3 extends over 13 amino acids. Germline assignment: CDR1 SGHAT and CDR2 FQDESV (reference sequence). CDR3 in amino acids: CASSLGGRSEQYF. The DNA for the CDR3 is TGTGCCAGCAGCTTGGGGGGGAGGTCCGAGCAGTACTTC.

The genes are TRBV9 and TRBJ2-3, with 11 nucleotides matching TRBD2. Losses at the gene ends were 0 bases for V and 3 bases for J; bases not matched to a gene: 3. Germline V gene data show CDR1 as SGDLS and CDR2 as YYNGEE. The CDR3 sequence is 16 residues long. The CDR3 DNA reads TGTGCCAGCAGCGTAGGTAGCGGGAGGGCGACAGATACGCAGTATTTT. Translation: CASSVGSGRATDTQYF.

The chain has TRBV5-4 and TRBJ2-1, with 15 bases aligning to TRBD2. CDR3 size: 16 residues. With 4 bases clipped from V and 9 bases from J, the junction kept 8 bases outside the gene matches. Germline V gene data show CDR1 as SGHNT and CDR2 as YYREEE (reference sequence). CDR3 bases: TGTGCCAGCAGCGGCGGACTAGCGGGAGGGCGGAGTGAGCAGTTCTTC. This sequence encodes CASSGGLAGGRSEQFF.

The chain couples TRBV7-2 to TRBJ2-1, with 7 bases lining up with TRBD1. The V segment lost 3 bases and the J segment 2 bases; nucleotides outside the gene matches: 4. CDR1 and CDR2 (germline): SGHTA, FQGNSA. The CDR3 sequence is 15 residues long. The CDR3 loop is CASSFGQDPYNEQFF. The CDR3, as DNA: TGTGCCAGCAGCTTTGGACAGGATCCCTACAATGAGCAGTTCTTC.

This rearrangement joins TRBV14 to TRBJ2-7; D might be TRBD2 (7 bases). V was shortened by 3 bases and J by 1 base, with 13 bases between the two germline ends. Per the germline V gene, CDR1 is SGHDN and CDR2 is FVKESK. This CDR3 is built from 15 residues. The DNA for the CDR3 is TGTGCCAGCAGCCAGCCCAGGGGAGGGTCCTACGAGCAGTACTTC. Translation: CASSQPRGGSYEQYF.

This rearrangement joins TRBV6-5 to TRBJ1-1; D is unclear. Between the trimmed V and J ends, which lost 6 bases and 10 bases, there was a span of 18 bases. CDR3 length: 13 residues. Looked up from germline, CDR1 is MNHEY and CDR2 is SVGAGI. CDR3 DNA: TGTGCCAGCAGCCGCCGGGAGCTGGTGGGAGCTTTCTTT. It yields the protein CASSRRELVGAFF.

V usage is TRBV5-4 and J usage is TRBJ2-1; TRBD1 matches 7 bases. CDR3 length equals 14 residues. Unmatched junction bases numbered 7, after V lost 4 bases and J lost 6 bases. The germline CDR1 and CDR2 sequences are SGHNT and YYREEE (reference sequence). The CDR3 protein is CASSPDRFSNEQFF. CDR3 sequence (DNA): TGTGCCAGCAGCCCGGACAGGTTTAGCAATGAGCAGTTCTTC.

V usage is TRBV12-5 and J usage is TRBJ2-2; tentatively, D is TRBD2 (5 bases). Trimming removed 4 bases at V and 6 bases at J, with 6 bases between. This CDR3 has 12 amino acids. Germline V gives CDR1 LGHNT, CDR2 FRNRAP. The DNA of the CDR3 is TGTGCTAGTGGTTCGGACTCCGGGGAGCTGTTTTTT. It translates to CASGSDSGELFF.

This chain uses TRBV5-4 with TRBJ1-2; D unresolved. The germline V gene encodes CDR1 SGHNT and CDR2 YYREEE (reference sequence). With 4 bases removed from V and 4 bases from J, the gap between germline ends came to 11 bases. CDR3 size: 13 residues. This chain's CDR3 is CASSQDGLYGYTF. The CDR3 DNA reads TGTGCCAGCAGCCAGGACGGACTCTATGGCTACACCTTC. Full variable domain (outside the CDR3, taken from reference TRBV5-4 and TRBJ1-2): ETGVTQSPTHLIKTRGQQVTLRCSSQSGHNTVSWYQQALGQGPQFIFQYYREEENGRGNFPPRFSGLQFPNYSSELNVNALELDDSALYLCASSQDGLYGYTFGSGTRLTVV.

The J gene is TRBJ1-2, the V gene TRBV10-2, with 9 positions matching TRBD1. Germline CDR1 and CDR2: WSHSY and SAAADI. This CDR3 has 16 amino acids. V lost 2 bases, J lost 8 bases, and 12 bases stayed unmatched. The CDR3 sequence is CASSETDRGSFGGYTF. The CDR3 DNA follows: TGCGCCAGCAGTGAGACAGACAGGGGGAGTTTTGGCGGCTACACCTTC.

The chain recombines TRBV7-6 with TRBJ2-7; D may be TRBD1 (5 bases). The V end was cut by 1 base, the J end by 1 base, with 14 bases between. Per germline, CDR1 SGHVS and CDR2 FNYEAQ. CDR3 length: 16 residues. The CDR3: CASSLGLGPLSYEQYF. The CDR3 coding sequence is TGTGCCAGCAGCTTAGGTCTGGGGCCACTTTCCTACGAGCAGTACTTC.

The chain has TRBV4-1 and TRBJ1-1; D gene ambiguous. V lost 1 base, J lost 0 bases, and 9 bases lay in between. This CDR3 region has 15 residues. The germline gives CDR1 MGHRA, CDR2 YSYEKL. CDR3 DNA: TGCGCCAGCAGCCAAGTAGGAGCCTTGAACACTGAAGCTTTCTTT. Residues: CASSQVGALNTEAFF.

This rearrangement joins TRBV10-3 to TRBJ2-2; no clear D. V was cut by 9 bases and J by 3 bases, with 5 bases left in between. CDR1 and CDR2 (germline): ENHRY, SYGVKD. The CDR3 extends over 11 amino acids. The CDR3 loop reads CAIGYTGELFF. CDR3 in DNA: TGTGCCATTGGCTACACCGGGGAGCTGTTTTTT.

The rearrangement joins TRBV2 to TRBJ2-1, with D possibly being TRBD2 (6 bases). With 7 bases removed from V and 0 bases from J, the gap between germline ends came to 16 bases. Germline CDR1 reads SNHLY; CDR2 reads FYNNEI. This CDR3 is built from 16 residues. The CDR3 sequence is CASISLAMSSYNEQFF. CDR3 nucleotides: TGTGCCAGCATCTCCCTAGCGATGAGCTCCTACAATGAGCAGTTCTTC. The full variable domain, rest sourced from reference TRBV2 and TRBJ2-1, is EPEVTQTPSHQVTQMGQEVILRCVPISNHLYFYWYRQILGQKVEFLVSFYNNEISEKSEIFDDQFSVERPDGSNFTLKIRSTKLEDSAMYFCASISLAMSSYNEQFFGPGTRLTVL.

The genes are TRBV4-3 and TRBJ1-3; TRBD1 agrees at 7 bases. The CDR3 spans 16 residues. Trimming took 1 base from V and 4 from J; bases not matched to a gene: 7. Germline-derived CDR1 and CDR2 are LGHNA and YSLEER. The CDR3 here is CASSQAPTGRGNTIYF. CDR3 sequence (DNA): TGCGCCAGCAGCCAAGCCCCGACAGGGAGGGGAAACACCATATATTTT.

This chain links TRBV7-2 with TRBJ2-3, with 7 bases identical to TRBD2. CDR3 length: 16 amino acids. Losses at the gene ends were 2 bases for V and 0 bases for J; bases not matched to a gene: 5. Germline V gives CDR1 SGHTA, CDR2 FQGNSA. The CDR3 reads CASSLMAGDSTDTQYF. The CDR3, as DNA: TGTGCCAGCAGCTTAATGGCGGGAGATAGCACAGATACGCAGTATTTT.

This chain uses TRBV18 with TRBJ2-2, with 7 bases identical to TRBD1. The V segment lost 2 bases and the J segment 0 bases; nucleotides outside the gene matches: 9. This CDR3 comprises 18 residues. Germline V gene lookup returns CDR1 KGHSH and CDR2 LQKENI. The chain's CDR3 is CASSPTTGSNANTGELFF. CDR3 in DNA: TGTGCCAGCTCACCAACGACAGGGTCCAACGCGAACACCGGGGAGCTGTTTTTT.

The chain joins TRBV28 to TRBJ1-2; D is ambiguous. This CDR3 has 13 amino acids. The germline CDR1 and CDR2 sequences are MDHEN and SYDVKM. Trimming cost V 3 bases and J 4 bases, with 9 bases left between them. CDR3 nucleotide sequence: TGTGCCAGCAGTTTGGGCGAGATCTATGGCTACACCTTC. Its protein product is CASSLGEIYGYTF.

This clone has just a few counts. The chain couples TRBV11-1 to TRBJ1-1; perhaps TRBD1 as D (6 bases). The CDR3 length is 13 residues. Germline assignment: CDR1 SGHAT and CDR2 FQDESV (reference sequence). V lost 3 bases and J lost 7, with 12 bases in between. The DNA for the CDR3 is TGTGCCAGCAGCTTTAGCCGGACAGTTGAAGCTTTCTTT. This gives the protein CASSFSRTVEAFF.

The chain links TRBV28 to TRBJ1-1; 8 bases line up with TRBD1. Germline-derived CDR1 and CDR2 are MDHEN and SYDVKM. Trimming took 7 bases from V and 5 from J; bases not matched to a gene: 6. This CDR3 is 13 amino acids long. CDR3 loop: CASNYRTGTEAFF. CDR3 bases: TGTGCCAGCAATTATCGGACAGGGACTGAAGCTTTCTTT.

The V call is TRBV5-6, the J call TRBJ2-6; D may be TRBD2 (6 bases). The V end lost 4 bases, the J end lost 0 bases, and 8 bases lay between the germline ends. Per the germline V gene, CDR1 is SGHDT and CDR2 is YYEEEE. The CDR3 has 15 amino acids. CDR3: CASSRDSSGANVLTF. The CDR3 DNA reads as TGTGCCAGCAGCCGGGACTCCTCTGGGGCCAACGTCCTGACTTTC.

The chain uses TRBV7-9 and TRBJ1-6; weak D call: TRBD1 (5 bases). CDR1 and CDR2 (germline): SEHNR, FQNEAQ (reference sequence). The CDR3 has 16 residues. Between the trimmed V and J ends, which lost 7 bases and 4 bases, there was a span of 17 bases. CDR3 in amino acids: CASTQSGTLYNSPLHF. The CDR3 nucleotides are TGTGCCAGCACCCAATCAGGGACTCTTTATAATTCACCCCTCCACTTT.

Many counts were recorded for this clone. The genes are TRBV6-1 and TRBJ2-1; 11 bases agree with TRBD1. V lost 5 bases to trimming and J lost 6 bases; unmatched junction nucleotides: 6. The CDR3 consists of 15 residues. From germline, CDR1 is MNHNS and CDR2 SASEGT. For the CDR3, the DNA is TGTGCCAGCAGTCTCAGTGGGACAGGGGGCAATGAGCAGTTCTTC. Translated: CASSLSGTGGNEQFF.

In its sample, this clone was seen once. This chain connects TRBV27 to TRBJ2-7; D is uncertain. The CDR3 has 13 amino acids. Trimming stripped 3 bases from V and 1 base from J, with 7 bases between. Germline V gives CDR1 MNHEY, CDR2 SMNVEV (reference sequence). The CDR3 DNA is TGTGCCAGCAGTTTTACGAGTTCCTACGAGCAGTACTTC. This encodes CASSFTSSYEQYF.

Written as DNA, the CDR3 is TGTGCCAGCAGCGCCGACAGGAGATCAACTAATGAAAAACTGTTTTTT. Translating it yields CASSADRRSTNEKLFF. This chain connects TRBV7-6 to TRBJ1-4, with D possibly TRBD1 on 6 matching bases. The CDR3 loop spans 16 amino acids. Per the germline V gene, CDR1 is SGHVS and CDR2 is FNYEAQ. The V end was cut by 5 bases, the J end by 0 bases, with 13 bases between.

This clone was detected only a few times. V gene TRBV4-3 combines with J gene TRBJ2-7; weak D call: TRBD2 (6 bases). The V gene lost 0 bases and the J gene lost 6 bases, with 18 bases spanning the gap. Looked up from germline, CDR1 is LGHNA and CDR2 is YSLEER. The CDR3 consists of 16 residues. CDR3 in amino acids: CASSQEWDSLYSEQYF. The CDR3 bases are TGCGCCAGCAGCCAAGAGTGGGACTCCCTCTATAGCGAGCAGTACTTC.

The chain uses TRBV4-3 and TRBJ2-6; D perhaps matches TRBD1 (6 bases). The length of the CDR3 is 16 residues. CDR1 is LGHNA and CDR2 is YSLEER in the germline V gene. The V end was cut by 0 bases, the J end by 2 bases, with 8 bases between. CDR3 protein: CASSQEPGAGANVLTF. DNA of the CDR3: TGCGCCAGCAGCCAAGAACCAGGGGCTGGGGCCAACGTCCTGACTTTC.